This T cell receptor (beta chain) was documented in a study of a mutant IDH1 vaccine in newly diagnosed glioma. At the level of the study: Among treated patients, roughly 62% were male and around 40% female, and mean age was 40.4 years. Radiotherapy, temozolomide, or both had been given previously, and both were given to most.

Data came from immunoSEQ multiplex PCR; TCRdb stores just in-frame clones and leaves some out. The data contain about 66,000 clones, 65% to 90% of them seen just once; the ten biggest clones take up roughly 2.6%. Per germline, CDR1 MNHNS and CDR2 SASEGT. Trimming cost V 6 bases and J 15 bases, with 21 bases left between them. The CDR3 runs 13 residues. General study findings and limits: Among all patients, vaccine-induced immune responses occurred in roughly 93%.

Time point specified: baseline, week 1 (first vaccination visit). Treatment of the sample: pre-vaccination baseline after standard-of-care therapy. A word on this clone: Its antigen is currently unknown.

The TCR originated in a man aged 30-40 years with glioma. The chain uses TRBV6-1 and TRBJ2-4, with D possibly being TRBD1 (6 bases). This specimen consisted of PBMCs, obtained from a glioma patient treated with radiotherapy, temozolomide or both. The CDR3 sequence is CASRENREFVWYF. The CDR3 nucleotides read TGTGCCAGCAGGGAGAACAGGGAGTTTGTGTGGTACTTC.